The rows below give T cell receptor beta chains drawn from one sample of a study of cytomegalovirus exposure and HLA in healthy donors. Sequenced by immunoSEQ multiplex PCR; TCRdb stores in-frame clones only, minus some. In the table there are about 340,000 clones, 70% to 90% of which are singletons. The sample taken for sequencing was PBMCs. The receptors were sampled from a woman between 18 and 29 years old in good health and CMV-seronegative. CDR3s include the opening cysteine and the closing phenylalanine or tryptophan. Only part of the rows carry a size: once, few, many, or a class if the clone is expanded.

TRBV7-9	-	TRBJ2-1	CASSSSTAYNEQFF
TRBV29-1	once	TRBJ1-1	CSVPGQDNTEAFF
TRBV12-5	-	TRBJ2-2	CASGLGQGGTGELFF
TRBV10-2	-	TRBJ2-5	CASTTGRAWETQYF
TRBV5-1	-	TRBJ2-7	CASSPEGIQQYF
TRBV18	-	TRBJ1-1	CASSPPQPSAPEAFF
TRBV6-1	-	TRBJ1-3	CASSEFGTVGNTIYF
TRBV4-1	-	TRBJ1-2	CASSQEWAANYGYTF
TRBV7-3	-	TRBJ2-5	CASSPGIGTSKETQYF
TRBV4-2	-	TRBJ2-7	CASSQVGQSYEQYF